This is a list of T cell receptor beta chains from one sample in a study of shared clonotypes between healthy human individuals. Profiling relied on immunoSEQ multiplex PCR, and the TCRdb table lists in-frame clones only, not all of them. The table has millions of clones, 85% to 95% seen once. Sequencing input: naive CD4+ T cells sorted from blood. The receptors come from a man younger than 35 in good health. CDR3s include the opening cysteine and the closing phenylalanine or tryptophan. The D gene is left open where the match is weak. Clone sizes are given selectively: once, few, many, or a class where the clone is expanded.

clone size	D gene	J gene	V gene	CDR3 DNA	CDR3 protein
-	TRBD2	TRBJ2-5	TRBV5-4	TGTGCCAGCAGCCCGGGACTAGCGGGAGGGCAGGAGACCCAGTACTTC	CASSPGLAGGQETQYF
-	-	TRBJ1-6	TRBV28	TGTGCCAGCAGTACCCCAAATTCACCCCTCCACTTT	CASSTPNSPLHF
-	-	TRBJ2-5	TRBV6-1	TGTGCCAGCAGTGAAAACCCCCCTGCCCACCAAGAGACCCAGTACTTC	CASSENPPAHQETQYF
few	-	TRBJ2-3	TRBV2	TGTGCCAGCAGTCGGGTCGCCTCCACAGATACGCAGTATTTT	CASSRVASTDTQYF
-	-	TRBJ2-1	TRBV7-2	TGTGCCAGCAGCCCCGGGCGATACAATGAGCAGTTCTTC	CASSPGRYNEQFF
-	TRBD1	TRBJ1-6	TRBV7-2	TGTGCCAGCAGCCCAACAGGGGCCCTCCCCAATTCACCCCTCCACTTT	CASSPTGALPNSPLHF
-	TRBD1	TRBJ2-5	TRBV6-5	TGTGCCAGCAGTCCCCCGACAGGGGTAGAGACCCAGTACTTC	CASSPPTGVETQYF
-	-	TRBJ2-3	TRBV2	TGTGCCAGCAGTGAGAGCAGGGACAATACGCAGTATTTT	CASSESRDNTQYF
-	-	TRBJ2-4	TRBV30	TGTGCCTGGAGTCGTAGCGACCTAGCCAAAAACATTCAGTACTTC	CAWSRSDLAKNIQYF
-	-	TRBJ2-7	TRBV5-4	TGTGCCAGCAGCTTGGACGCAGTTACCCCTACCTACGAGCAGTACTTC	CASSLDAVTPTYEQYF
-	TRBD2	TRBJ2-1	TRBV5-1	TGCGCCAGCAGCTTGGGCCCCACAGCGGGAGACGGGAATGAGCAGTTCTTC	CASSLGPTAGDGNEQFF
-	TRBD2	TRBJ2-7	TRBV7-9	TGTGCCAGCGGCAGGGAGGGATCGTCCTACGAGCAGTACTTC	CASGREGSSYEQYF
-	-	TRBJ2-7	TRBV28	TGTGCCAGCAGCGCCGCCTCCGAGGGGTCCTACGAGCAGTACTTC	CASSAASEGSYEQYF
-	-	TRBJ1-6	TRBV14	TGTGCCAGCAGCCAAGATCCCAGGGGCGCTTCACCCCTCCACTTT	CASSQDPRGASPLHF
-	-	TRBJ2-5	TRBV21-1	TGTGCCAGCAGCAAAGGGGCAGGGACGGAGACCCAGTACTTC	CASSKGAGTETQYF
-	-	TRBJ2-7	TRBV25-1	TGTGCCAGCAGTGTTATGTGGTCTTCCTACGAGCAGTACTTC	CASSVMWSSYEQYF